A selection of T cell receptor beta chains follows, all from one sample in a study of shared clonotypes between healthy human individuals. Measured with immunoSEQ multiplex PCR; TCRdb has only the in-frame clones, and not every one. The table shows some 360,000 clones, with more than 60% occurring only once. Source material: memory CD4+ T cells sorted from blood. These receptors all come from a man aged 25 to 40 in good health. Both conserved end residues are part of each CDR3. Each record gives: J gene, V gene, D gene, clone size, CDR3 DNA, CDR3 protein. D genes are given only for firm matches. Part of the rows lack a size; the others show once, few, many or a class for expanded clones.

j_gene: TRBJ2-7
v_gene: TRBV27
d_gene: TRBD1
abundance: once
CDR3nt: TGTGCCAGCGGGGACAGGCTGGGGGAGCAGTACTTC
CDR3aa: CASGDRLGEQYF

j_gene: TRBJ2-5
v_gene: TRBV13
d_gene: TRBD2
abundance: .
CDR3nt: TGTGCCAGCAGCCCGTCACGGGTTACTAGCGGGAGGGCCTGGGAGACCCAGTACTTC
CDR3aa: CASSPSRVTSGRAWETQYF

j_gene: TRBJ2-7
v_gene: TRBV6-5
d_gene: .
abundance: .
CDR3nt: TGTGCCAGCAGTTACTCGATGGCGGGATCTTCCTACGAGCAGTACTTC
CDR3aa: CASSYSMAGSSYEQYF

j_gene: TRBJ2-2
v_gene: TRBV6-6
d_gene: .
abundance: .
CDR3nt: TGTGCCAGCAGTCCTCCCCGGGTTGCAGGCACCGGGGAGCTGTTTTTT
CDR3aa: CASSPPRVAGTGELFF

j_gene: TRBJ1-3
v_gene: TRBV18
d_gene: .
abundance: .
CDR3nt: TGTGCCAGCTCACCAATTGCGGGTGACCGGGCGGGAGGAGACACCATATATTTT
CDR3aa: CASSPIAGDRAGGDTIYF

j_gene: TRBJ2-7
v_gene: TRBV7-9
d_gene: .
abundance: .
CDR3nt: TGTGCCAGCAGTCCCGATTCCTACGGCTACGAGCAGTACTTC
CDR3aa: CASSPDSYGYEQYF

j_gene: TRBJ2-3
v_gene: TRBV4-1
d_gene: TRBD2
abundance: .
CDR3nt: TGCGCCAGCAGCCAACCGACTAGCGGGGATGCTCGAGGGCAGTATTTT
CDR3aa: CASSQPTSGDARGQYF

j_gene: TRBJ2-2
v_gene: TRBV7-2
d_gene: .
abundance: .
CDR3nt: TGTGCCAGCAGCTTGGGGTTGAACACCGGGGAGCTGTTTTTT
CDR3aa: CASSLGLNTGELFF

j_gene: TRBJ2-4
v_gene: TRBV12-1
d_gene: .
abundance: .
CDR3nt: TGTGCCAGCAGCCCCGGGGCCCATTTGGTAATTCGGCGTAAAAACATTCAGTACTTC
CDR3aa: CASSPGAHLVIRRKNIQYF

j_gene: TRBJ2-7
v_gene: TRBV10-3
d_gene: .
abundance: .
CDR3nt: TGTGCCATCAGTGAGCGCGTGGGGGCTACGCCGTACGAGCAGTACTTC
CDR3aa: CAISERVGATPYEQYF

j_gene: TRBJ2-1
v_gene: TRBV5-6
d_gene: .
abundance: .
CDR3nt: TGTGCCAGCAGCCGGGTGGGGGGACAGTACAATGAGCAGTTCTTC
CDR3aa: CASSRVGGQYNEQFF

j_gene: TRBJ1-5
v_gene: TRBV7-2
d_gene: TRBD1
abundance: .
CDR3nt: TGTGCCAGCAGCCCAGGCCCCGACAGGGGCAATCAGCCCCAGCATTTT
CDR3aa: CASSPGPDRGNQPQHF

j_gene: TRBJ2-7
v_gene: TRBV10-3
d_gene: TRBD1
abundance: few
CDR3nt: TGTGCCATCAGTGAAACAGGGGACTACGAGCAGTACTTC
CDR3aa: CAISETGDYEQYF

j_gene: TRBJ2-3
v_gene: TRBV5-4
d_gene: .
abundance: .
CDR3nt: TGTGCCAGCAGCACCCCAGGAGATACGCAGTATTTT
CDR3aa: CASSTPGDTQYF

j_gene: TRBJ2-1
v_gene: TRBV7-3
d_gene: TRBD2
abundance: .
CDR3nt: TGTGCCAGCAGCTTTAGTACGGGAGGGCCTGGTGAGCAGTTCTTC
CDR3aa: CASSFSTGGPGEQFF

j_gene: TRBJ1-2
v_gene: TRBV2
d_gene: TRBD1
abundance: .
CDR3nt: TGTGCCAGCAAAAGAGACAGGGCTTTGGGCTATGGCTACACCTTC
CDR3aa: CASKRDRALGYGYTF

j_gene: TRBJ2-7
v_gene: TRBV7-9
d_gene: TRBD2
abundance: .
CDR3nt: TGTGCCAGCAGCTCAGACCTAGCGGGAGGTGGCTACGAGCAGTACTTC
CDR3aa: CASSSDLAGGGYEQYF

j_gene: TRBJ2-1
v_gene: TRBV11-3
d_gene: TRBD2
abundance: .
CDR3nt: TGTGCCAGTCAGAGCGGGGCAGGGAACAATGAGCAGTTCTTC
CDR3aa: CASQSGAGNNEQFF

j_gene: TRBJ1-3
v_gene: TRBV7-9
d_gene: .
abundance: .
CDR3nt: TGTGCCAGCAGCTTAGGGGTCTCTGGAAACACCATATATTTT
CDR3aa: CASSLGVSGNTIYF

j_gene: TRBJ2-1
v_gene: TRBV2
d_gene: .
abundance: .
CDR3nt: TGTGCCAGCAGTAAAGGTCCAACCAATGAGCAGTTCTTC
CDR3aa: CASSKGPTNEQFF

j_gene: TRBJ1-4
v_gene: TRBV28
d_gene: .
abundance: .
CDR3nt: TGTGCCAGCAGTTTTAAATCAGGCCTGTGGGAAAAACTGTTTTTT
CDR3aa: CASSFKSGLWEKLFF

j_gene: TRBJ2-1
v_gene: TRBV10-3
d_gene: TRBD2
abundance: .
CDR3nt: TGTGCCATCAGTGATCGGGGGGGTTTCAATGAGCAGTTCTTC
CDR3aa: CAISDRGGFNEQFF

j_gene: TRBJ2-7
v_gene: TRBV6-6
d_gene: .
abundance: .
CDR3nt: TGTGCCAGCAGTTATTCGACGAACTCCTACGAGCAGTACTTC
CDR3aa: CASSYSTNSYEQYF

j_gene: TRBJ2-3
v_gene: TRBV9
d_gene: .
abundance: .
CDR3nt: TGTGCCAGCAGCGTAGGGGGTGGAAATACGCAGTATTTT
CDR3aa: CASSVGGGNTQYF

j_gene: TRBJ1-6
v_gene: TRBV5-1
d_gene: .
abundance: .
CDR3nt: TGCGCCAGCAGCTTGCAGGGCCAGCGGAATTCACCCCTCCACTTT
CDR3aa: CASSLQGQRNSPLHF

j_gene: TRBJ1-2
v_gene: TRBV6-1
d_gene: TRBD1
abundance: .
CDR3nt: TGTGCCAGCAGTCTGGACAGGGGGCCCTATGGCTACACCTTC
CDR3aa: CASSLDRGPYGYTF

j_gene: TRBJ1-5
v_gene: TRBV18
d_gene: .
abundance: .
CDR3nt: TGTGCCAGCTCACCAGGGCGACTAGGGGGAAATCAGCCCCAGCATTTT
CDR3aa: CASSPGRLGGNQPQHF

j_gene: TRBJ2-1
v_gene: TRBV7-9
d_gene: TRBD2
abundance: .
CDR3nt: TGTGCCAGCAGCAGATCCGGGACTAGCGGGAGAGTAAATGAGCAGTTCTTC
CDR3aa: CASSRSGTSGRVNEQFF

j_gene: TRBJ1-2
v_gene: TRBV5-1
d_gene: TRBD1
abundance: .
CDR3nt: TGCGCCAGCAGCCGCGGGGACAGAGGGAGCTATGGCTACACCTTC
CDR3aa: CASSRGDRGSYGYTF

j_gene: TRBJ2-7
v_gene: TRBV5-1
d_gene: TRBD2
abundance: .
CDR3nt: TGCGCCAGCAGCTTAGGGACTAGCGGGCGCGAGCAGTACTTC
CDR3aa: CASSLGTSGREQYF

j_gene: TRBJ2-3
v_gene: TRBV18
d_gene: .
abundance: .
CDR3nt: TGTGCCAGCTCACCAGGCAGCCCAATGCAGTATTTT
CDR3aa: CASSPGSPMQYF

j_gene: TRBJ2-7
v_gene: TRBV6-5
d_gene: TRBD2
abundance: .
CDR3nt: TGTGCCAGCAGTGCTAGCGGGAGCACCTACGAGCAGTACTTC
CDR3aa: CASSASGSTYEQYF

j_gene: TRBJ2-7
v_gene: TRBV15
d_gene: .
abundance: .
CDR3nt: TGTGCCACCAGCAGAGCAGGGAGCTCCTACGAGCAGTACTTC
CDR3aa: CATSRAGSSYEQYF

j_gene: TRBJ2-4
v_gene: TRBV10-3
d_gene: .
abundance: .
CDR3nt: TGTGCCACAGGGACGGATCTAGCCAAAAACATTCAGTACTTC
CDR3aa: CATGTDLAKNIQYF

j_gene: TRBJ2-1
v_gene: TRBV5-1
d_gene: .
abundance: .
CDR3nt: TGCGCCAGCAGCTTTTATAGTCAGTCCTCCACAGAGCAGTTCTTC
CDR3aa: CASSFYSQSSTEQFF

j_gene: TRBJ1-2
v_gene: TRBV4-1
d_gene: .
abundance: .
CDR3nt: TGCGCCAGCAGCCCAACCCGAAGGACGGCGGGTGGCTACACCTTC
CDR3aa: CASSPTRRTAGGYTF

j_gene: TRBJ2-7
v_gene: TRBV2
d_gene: .
abundance: .
CDR3nt: TGTGCCAGCAGTGAAGCTAAGTACGAGCAGTACTTC
CDR3aa: CASSEAKYEQYF

j_gene: TRBJ1-1
v_gene: TRBV7-2
d_gene: .
abundance: .
CDR3nt: TGTGCCAGCAGCATACAGGGCAGGAACACTGAAGCTTTCTTT
CDR3aa: CASSIQGRNTEAFF

j_gene: TRBJ2-3
v_gene: TRBV7-8
d_gene: TRBD2
abundance: .
CDR3nt: TGTGCCAGCAGCCTCCAGCGGGAGAGGGATACGCAGTATTTT
CDR3aa: CASSLQRERDTQYF

j_gene: TRBJ2-5
v_gene: TRBV29-1
d_gene: .
abundance: .
CDR3nt: TGCAGCGTTGAACTAGTGGGTAAAGAGACCCAGTACTTC
CDR3aa: CSVELVGKETQYF

j_gene: TRBJ2-3
v_gene: TRBV7-9
d_gene: .
abundance: .
CDR3nt: TGTGCCAGCAGCTTTAGGACTGTTTGGGCAGATACGCAGTATTTT
CDR3aa: CASSFRTVWADTQYF

j_gene: TRBJ1-2
v_gene: TRBV7-9
d_gene: .
abundance: .
CDR3nt: TGTGCCAGTAGGGAATACGATGGCTACACCTTC
CDR3aa: CASREYDGYTF

j_gene: TRBJ2-7
v_gene: TRBV5-1
d_gene: TRBD2
abundance: .
CDR3nt: TGCGCCAGCAGCTCGAGCGGGACCTCCTACGAGCAGTACTTC
CDR3aa: CASSSSGTSYEQYF

j_gene: TRBJ2-1
v_gene: TRBV27
d_gene: .
abundance: .
CDR3nt: TGTGCCAGCAGTATCTACAGGGTCGATGAGCAGTTCTTC
CDR3aa: CASSIYRVDEQFF

j_gene: TRBJ1-2
v_gene: TRBV19
d_gene: .
abundance: few
CDR3nt: TGTGCCAGTAGTTTTAGGGGGAGCTATGGCTACACCTTC
CDR3aa: CASSFRGSYGYTF

j_gene: TRBJ1-2
v_gene: TRBV5-5
d_gene: TRBD1
abundance: .
CDR3nt: TGTGCCAGCAGCTCGACCCCGACAGGGAGGATGGGTAGCTACACCTTC
CDR3aa: CASSSTPTGRMGSYTF

j_gene: TRBJ2-5
v_gene: TRBV11-2
d_gene: TRBD2
abundance: .
CDR3nt: TGTGCCAGCAGCTTAGGGGCTAGCGGCTCGAGGCAGGAGACCCAGTACTTC
CDR3aa: CASSLGASGSRQETQYF